This passage covers 20 T cell receptor beta chains from one sample sequenced in a study of regulatory T cells in long-lasting Graves disease. To make TCR beta libraries, researchers used iRepertoire HTBI primers and Arm-PCR of CDR3 regions. MiXCR was run by TCRdb on the multiplex PCR reads, yielding one entry per CDR3 protein. The data contain about 290,000 distinct CDR3 sequences, roughly a fifth of them singletons. Time point noted: persistent/refractory GD, antithyroid drugs over 5 years with positive TRAb. Preparation of the TCR library used RNA extracted from PBMCs. The sequencing here drew on peripheral blood mononuclear cells (PBMCs), taken when the disease was refractory, from a patient treated with antithyroid drugs. The receptors here all came from a female donor with Graves disease.

This clonotype was seen ten or more times. The chain recombines TRBV6-5 with TRBJ2-7; 10 bases map to TRBD2. This CDR3 has 15 residues. From germline, CDR1 is MNHEY and CDR2 SVGAGI. After removal of 2 bases from V and 4 bases from J, the junction contained 5 bases not matched to a gene. The chain's CDR3 is CASSYGTLAGYEQYF. The DNA for the CDR3 is TGTGCCAGCAGTTACGGGACACTAGCGGGATACGAGCAGTACTTC.

The CDR3 region has the DNA TGTGCCAGCAGCTCCCGGGACAGGGCTATCTACGAGCAGTACTTC. It encodes CASSSRDRAIYEQYF. V gene TRBV7-9 combines with J gene TRBJ2-7, with 9 positions matching TRBD1. The ends lost 4 bases at V and 3 bases at J; junction bases unmatched: 7. In germline, CDR1 is SEHNR, CDR2 FQNEAQ (reference sequence). The CDR3 has 15 residues.

The table lists this clonotype with a few counts. V gene TRBV11-2 combines with J gene TRBJ1-2; 7 bases line up with TRBD1. The germline gives CDR1 SGHAT, CDR2 FQNNGV. V shed 5 bases, J shed 3 bases, and the junction held 12 bases outside the gene matches. This CDR3 contains 16 residues. The CDR3 bases are TGTGCCAGCAGCAAAAAACAGGGGTCGGAGGACTATGGCTACACCTTC. Protein sequence: CASSKKQGSEDYGYTF.

This chain joins TRBV7-2 and TRBJ2-7; D unresolved. CDR3 length: 15 amino acids. Germline V CDR1 and CDR2: SGHTA, FQGNSA. Trimming shortened V by 1 base and J by 2 bases, and 12 bases separated the two germline ends. The CDR3: CASSLVGQGAYEQYF. The CDR3 DNA reads as TGTGCCAGCAGCTTAGTAGGGCAAGGCGCCTACGAGCAGTACTTC.

In its sample, this clonotype was seen many times. This chain connects TRBV20-1 to TRBJ2-5; D possibly corresponds to TRBD1 (6 bases). CDR1 is DFQATT and CDR2 is SNEGSKA in the germline V gene (reference sequence). V was pared by 4 bases and J by 5 bases, with 14 bases between. This CDR3 region has 13 residues. The CDR3 here is CSAIQGEGETQYF. CDR3 nucleotide sequence: TGCAGTGCTATACAGGGAGAAGGGGAGACCCAGTACTTC.

The genes are TRBV12-3 or TRBV12-4 and TRBJ2-1; TRBD2 agrees at 12 bases. V shed 3 bases, J shed 6 bases, and the junction held 6 bases outside the gene matches. The CDR3 spans 16 residues. The CDR3 region is CASSFLLAGGGNEQFF. CDR3 coding DNA: TGTGCCAGCAGTTTTCTCCTAGCGGGAGGGGGCAATGAGCAGTTCTTC.

In the case of this clonotype: Because it lacks the conserved phenylalanine or tryptophan at the end, this CDR3 is likely a read error. V is TRBV7-3 and J is TRBJ2-5; 8 positions match TRBD2. V lost 4 bases to trimming and J lost 2 bases; unmatched junction nucleotides: 6. This CDR3 spans 15 amino acids. The V gene's germline CDR1 is SGHTA and CDR2 FQGTGA. CDR3 in amino acids: CASSSGGGVQETQYS. The CDR3 bases are TGTGCCAGCAGCTCGGGGGGGGGAGTACAAGAGACCCAGTACTCC.

This clonotype was picked up a small number of times. This CDR3 reads CSAPIGGASYNEQFF. The CDR3 DNA is TGCAGTGCACCGATTGGCGGGGCCTCCTACAATGAGCAGTTCTTC. The chain employs TRBV20-1 and TRBJ2-1; possible D gene TRBD2, 6 bases. This CDR3 region has 15 residues. The V end was cut by 6 bases, the J end by 0 bases, with 15 bases between. Germline V CDR1 and CDR2: DFQATT, SNEGSKA (reference sequence).

This clonotype came up many times. The chain links TRBV12-3 or TRBV12-4 to TRBJ2-7; no reliable D call. Trimming cost V 7 bases and J 5 bases, with 15 bases left between them. The CDR3 has 13 residues. CDR3 protein: CASTTSPPDEQYF. DNA for the CDR3: TGTGCCAGCACCACCAGTCCCCCGGACGAGCAGTACTTC.

On this clonotype itself: A much larger clonotype is one base distant, so this may be a read error. The chain links TRBV6-2 or TRBV6-3 to TRBJ2-4, with TRBD1 identical over 9 bases. This CDR3 region has 15 residues. CDR1 and CDR2 from the germline V gene are MNHEY and SVGEGT. CDR3 sequence (DNA): TGTGCCATCAGTTACCTGGGGACAGGGAAAAACATTCAGTACTTC. Residues: CAISYLGTGKNIQYF.

This clonotype was counted many times. CDR3 nucleotide sequence: TGTGCCAGCCTCCAGGCCAGCGGGAGCCACGAGCAGTACTTC. It specifies CASLQASGSHEQYF. The chain joins TRBV6-1 to TRBJ2-7; 8 positions match TRBD2. Germline values: CDR1 MNHNS, CDR2 SASEGT. This CDR3 comprises 14 residues. Unmatched junction bases numbered 11, after V lost 8 bases and J lost 5 bases.

This clonotype was counted at least ten times. The chain uses TRBV7-2 and TRBJ2-5; maybe TRBD2 (5 bases). Looked up from germline, CDR1 is SGHTA and CDR2 is FQGNSA. Trimming removed 4 bases from V and 7 bases from J, with 7 bases in between. The CDR3 extends over 11 amino acids. The CDR3 sequence: CASSSGGTQYF. CDR3 sequence (DNA): TGTGCCAGCAGCTCCGGAGGGACCCAGTACTTC.

A few counts support this clonotype. The chain is built from TRBV30 and TRBJ1-5, with TRBD1 identical over 8 bases. V trimming: 8 bases; J trimming: 2 bases; junction bases outside the gene matches: 5. Germline assignment: CDR1 GTSNPN and CDR2 SVGIG (reference sequence). This CDR3 spans 13 amino acids. The CDR3 spells CASLTGGNQPQHF. DNA for the CDR3: TGTGCCAGCCTGACAGGGGGCAATCAGCCCCAGCATTTT. The full variable domain, in which reference TRBV30 and TRBJ1-5 provide the parts outside the CDR3, is SQTIHQWPATLVQPVGSPLSLECTVEGTSNPNLYWYRQAAGRGLQLLFYSVGIGQISSEVPQNLSASRPQDRQFILSSKKLLLSDSGFYLCASLTGGNQPQHFGDGTRLSIL.

This clonotype has only a few counts. The chain is built from TRBV7-9 and TRBJ2-5, with a possible D match to TRBD2 (5 bases). CDR3 length equals 17 residues. Trimming removed 2 bases at V and 1 base at J, with 17 bases between. Germline assignment: CDR1 SEHNR and CDR2 FQNEAQ (reference sequence). The CDR3: CASSLRNRGPSQETQYF. In nucleotides, the CDR3 is TGTGCCAGCAGCTTAAGGAATCGCGGGCCGTCCCAAGAGACCCAGTACTTC.

This chain joins TRBV6-2 or TRBV6-3 and TRBJ2-1; D is unclear. The CDR3 length is 14 residues. V lost 5 bases and J 7 bases, leaving 15 bases between the germline ends. CDR1 MNHEY and CDR2 SVGEGT come from the germline V gene. For the CDR3, the DNA is TGTGCCAGCAGTCCAGACCCCTCGCGGAATGAGCAGTTCTTC. The encoded protein is CASSPDPSRNEQFF.

The table lists this clonotype with a few counts. The V gene is TRBV20-1, the J gene TRBJ2-5; the D call may be TRBD1 or TRBD2 (5 bases each). In germline, CDR1 is DFQATT, CDR2 SNEGSKA (reference sequence). The V gene lost 3 bases and the J gene lost 5 bases, with 16 bases spanning the gap. The CDR3 totals 14 residues. The CDR3 is CSASLGEGMETQYF. Here the CDR3 DNA reads TGCAGTGCTAGTTTGGGTGAGGGGATGGAGACCCAGTACTTC.

The V call is TRBV5-4, the J call TRBJ1-2; TRBD1 aligns across 7 bases. The J segment lost 6 bases and the V segment lost 3 bases, leaving 8 bases of the junction unmatched. There are 14 residues in the CDR3. Germline CDR1 SGHNT, CDR2 YYREEE (reference sequence). This chain's CDR3 is CASSYPDRENGYTF. As DNA, the CDR3 is TGTGCCAGCAGCTATCCTGACAGGGAGAATGGCTACACCTTC.

The rearrangement joins TRBV7-6 to TRBJ2-7, with TRBD2 matching over 9 bases. Germline V gives CDR1 SGHVS, CDR2 FNYEAQ. V dropped 0 bases and J dropped 4; count of bases not matched to a gene: 16. CDR3 size: 19 residues. CDR3 sequence reads: CASSLARYSSGRLKYEQYF. Written as DNA, the CDR3 is TGTGCCAGCAGCTTAGCGCGTTACTCGAGCGGGAGGCTGAAGTACGAGCAGTACTTC.

The table lists this clonotype with many counts. The rearrangement uses TRBV20-1 and TRBJ2-7; D not certain. The CDR3 has 12 residues. V lost 7 bases and J 9 bases, leaving 19 bases between the germline ends. CDR1 is DFQATT, CDR2 SNEGSKA, per germline (reference sequence). The CDR3 DNA sequence: TGCAGTGTGAACCCCTTGTTGGACCGGCAGTACTTC. It is translated as CSVNPLLDRQYF.

This clonotype has more than one count but fewer than ten. A much larger clone differs from this one at a single base, so this may be a read error. The rearrangement links TRBV6-9 to TRBJ1-6; the match to TRBD1 covers 8 bases. Germline V gene data show CDR1 as MNHGY and CDR2 as SVAAGI. The CDR3 is made up of 15 amino acids. The chain's CDR3 is CASSYVGQGGSPPHF. The CDR3 coding sequence is TGTGCCAGCAGTTACGTTGGACAGGGTGGCTCACCCCCCCACTTT.